Following are 4 T cell receptor beta chains from one sample sequenced in a study of Graves' ophthalmopathy and Graves' hyperthyroidism. Researchers took RNA transcripts and amplified TCR beta CDR3 regions from them. Second-round multiplex PCR came after first-round RT-PCR with HTBI primers. TCRdb used MiXCR to reprocess the multiplex PCR reads, holding one entry per CDR3 protein. The data show about 1.2 million distinct CDR3 sequences, with about two fifths seen just once and over 8.5% held by the top ten. The specimen was peripheral blood or thyroid tissue (not recorded which). These receptors were taken from an adult man with Graves' hyperthyroidism.

This clonotype was found many times. The chain couples TRBV7-8 to TRBJ2-7, with a tentative D call TRBD2 (6 bases). The CDR3 extends over 14 amino acids. Germline V gives CDR1 SGHVS, CDR2 FQNEAQ. The V and J ends lost 1 base and 3 bases respectively, with 10 bases between them. DNA for the CDR3: TGTGCCAGCAGCTTAGGGTTGGGGGGCTACGAGCAGTACTTC. This sequence encodes CASSLGLGGYEQYF.

This clonotype was detected many times. The V call is TRBV19, the J call TRBJ2-7; D call uncertain. Per germline, CDR1 LNHDA and CDR2 SQIVND (reference sequence). V lost 5 bases and J lost 4, with 15 bases in between. The CDR3 is 14 residues long. The CDR3: CASSFTGLSYEQYF. CDR3 DNA: TGTGCCAGTAGTTTCACCGGGCTCTCGTACGAGCAGTACTTC.

A remark on this clonotype: This sequence may be a read error, since a much larger clone differs from it by one base. The chain couples TRBV12-3 or TRBV12-4 to TRBJ1-6; 7 bases are a match to TRBD1. V dropped 6 bases and J dropped 8; count of bases not matched to a gene: 7. This CDR3 has 14 residues. The DNA for the CDR3 is TGTGCCAGCAGCCTGACAGGGAGTCATTCACCCCTCCACTTT. Protein product: CASSLTGSHSPLHF.

The chain employs TRBV11-2 and TRBJ1-6, with D possibly being TRBD1 (5 bases). The CDR3 is 13 residues long. CDR1 is SGHAT, CDR2 FQNNGV, per germline. Trimming left V 5 bases short and J 10 bases short, with 12 bases between. In nucleotides, the CDR3 is TGTGCCAGCAGCCGGGGGAAGGCCTCACCCCTCCACTTT. Residues: CASSRGKASPLHF.